Listed below are T cell receptor beta chains from one sample, sequenced in a study of response to subunit inactivated influenza vaccine. TCRdb ran MiXCR on the RT-PCR reads and lists one entry per CDR3 protein. The data hold approximately 170,000 distinct CDR3 sequences, with approximately 12% observed a single time. The sample was also reused in another study, on T cells expressing NK-cell markers.

The sample in question was CD8+ T cells sorted from PBMCs, obtained approximately 12 days after vaccination. The receptors stem from a man aged 45 to 65 who received an inactivated influenza vaccine. The CDR3 runs from the conserved cysteine through the conserved F or W. The order of the fields is V gene, D gene, J gene, CDR3 length, clone size, CDR3 protein, CDR3 DNA. A D gene is named only where the DNA matches it firmly. Size is omitted from some rows. Given values are once, few, many or a class for expanded clones.

v_call: TRBV5-5
d_call: -
j_call: TRBJ2-3
cdr3_length: 15
clone_size: -
cdr3_aa: CASSLDNGITDTQYF
cdr3_nt: TGTGCCAGCAGCTTGGATAACGGAATCACAGATACGCAGTATTTT

v_call: TRBV13
d_call: TRBD2
j_call: TRBJ2-1
cdr3_length: 14
clone_size: -
cdr3_aa: CASSIPGLGVEQFF
cdr3_nt: TGTGCCAGCAGCATCCCGGGACTAGGGGTCGAGCAGTTCTTC

v_call: TRBV12-3/TRBV12-4
d_call: -
j_call: TRBJ2-4
cdr3_length: 12
clone_size: -
cdr3_aa: CASSLVMGIQYF
cdr3_nt: TGTGCCAGCAGTTTAGTGATGGGCATTCAGTACTTC

v_call: TRBV19
d_call: -
j_call: TRBJ2-3
cdr3_length: 14
clone_size: few
cdr3_aa: CASAKGGRADTQYF
cdr3_nt: TGTGCCAGTGCTAAAGGAGGTAGGGCAGATACGCAGTATTTT

v_call: TRBV4-2
d_call: TRBD1
j_call: TRBJ2-7
cdr3_length: 15
clone_size: few
cdr3_aa: CASSQRGQGPYEQYF
cdr3_nt: TGTGCCAGCAGCCAGAGGGGACAGGGTCCCTACGAGCAGTACTTC

v_call: TRBV28
d_call: TRBD2
j_call: TRBJ2-5
cdr3_length: 15
clone_size: -
cdr3_aa: CASSLGGGAEETQYF
cdr3_nt: TGTGCCAGCAGTTTGGGCGGGGGGGCGGAAGAGACCCAGTACTTC

v_call: TRBV9
d_call: TRBD1
j_call: TRBJ1-1
cdr3_length: 15
clone_size: -
cdr3_aa: CASSEGTGSNTEAFF
cdr3_nt: TGTGCCAGCAGCGAGGGGACAGGGTCGAACACTGAAGCTTTCTTT

v_call: TRBV24-1
d_call: TRBD2
j_call: TRBJ2-1
cdr3_length: 14
clone_size: -
cdr3_aa: CATSEVGGPNEQFF
cdr3_nt: TGTGCCACCAGTGAAGTGGGAGGGCCAAATGAGCAGTTCTTC

v_call: TRBV11-2
d_call: -
j_call: TRBJ2-5
cdr3_length: 17
clone_size: -
cdr3_aa: CASSLELLPGYQETQYF
cdr3_nt: TGTGCCAGCAGCTTAGAACTGCTCCCGGGGTACCAAGAGACCCAGTACTTC

v_call: TRBV4-3
d_call: -
j_call: TRBJ2-3
cdr3_length: 14
clone_size: -
cdr3_aa: CASSQGAGMNTQYF
cdr3_nt: TGCGCCAGCAGCCAGGGGGCTGGGATGAATACGCAGTATTTT

v_call: TRBV29-1
d_call: -
j_call: TRBJ2-2
cdr3_length: 13
clone_size: -
cdr3_aa: CSVGSGNTGELFF
cdr3_nt: TGCAGTGTTGGAAGCGGAAACACCGGGGAGCTGTTTTTT

v_call: TRBV10-2
d_call: -
j_call: TRBJ2-7
cdr3_length: 11
clone_size: -
cdr3_aa: CATQTPHEQYF
cdr3_nt: TGCGCCACCCAGACCCCCCACGAGCAGTACTTC

v_call: TRBV4-2
d_call: -
j_call: TRBJ1-1
cdr3_length: 14
clone_size: -
cdr3_aa: CASSQVSGYTEAFF
cdr3_nt: TGTGCCAGCAGCCAAGTTTCAGGGTACACTGAAGCTTTCTTT

v_call: TRBV10-3
d_call: TRBD1
j_call: TRBJ2-7
cdr3_length: 14
clone_size: -
cdr3_aa: CAISGTGASYEQYF
cdr3_nt: TGTGCCATCAGTGGGACAGGGGCCTCCTACGAGCAGTACTTC

v_call: TRBV7-2
d_call: -
j_call: TRBJ1-6
cdr3_length: 15
clone_size: -
cdr3_aa: CASSWGDGSVSPLHF
cdr3_nt: TGTGCCAGCAGCTGGGGGGATGGATCGGTTTCACCCCTCCACTTT

v_call: TRBV10-3
d_call: -
j_call: TRBJ2-5
cdr3_length: 17
clone_size: many
cdr3_aa: CAISQPRSTGYQETQYF
cdr3_nt: TGTGCCATCAGTCAACCCAGAAGTACAGGGTACCAAGAGACCCAGTACTTC

v_call: TRBV7-9
d_call: TRBD2
j_call: TRBJ2-7
cdr3_length: 16
clone_size: -
cdr3_aa: CASSPKLAGGSYEQYF
cdr3_nt: TGTGCCAGCAGCCCCAAACTAGCGGGAGGCTCCTACGAGCAGTACTTC

v_call: TRBV7-9
d_call: TRBD2
j_call: TRBJ2-1
cdr3_length: 15
clone_size: -
cdr3_aa: CASSFPGLVDNEQFF
cdr3_nt: TGTGCCAGCAGCTTCCCGGGACTAGTTGACAATGAGCAGTTCTTC

v_call: TRBV4-1
d_call: TRBD1
j_call: TRBJ1-2
cdr3_length: 15
clone_size: -
cdr3_aa: CASSFRGTGNYGYTF
cdr3_nt: TGCGCCAGCAGCTTCCGCGGGACAGGGAACTATGGCTACACCTTC

v_call: TRBV11-1
d_call: TRBD1
j_call: TRBJ1-6
cdr3_length: 18
clone_size: few
cdr3_aa: CASSHTIRQGGPNSPLHF
cdr3_nt: TGTGCCAGCAGCCATACTATCCGACAGGGAGGCCCTAATTCACCCCTCCACTTT

v_call: TRBV14
d_call: TRBD2
j_call: TRBJ2-1
cdr3_length: 14
clone_size: few
cdr3_aa: CASSLAAAYNEQFF
cdr3_nt: TGTGCCAGCAGTCTAGCGGCTGCCTACAATGAGCAGTTCTTC

v_call: TRBV5-5
d_call: -
j_call: TRBJ2-7
cdr3_length: 12
clone_size: few
cdr3_aa: CASSWTGYEQYF
cdr3_nt: TGTGCCAGCTCTTGGACGGGCTACGAGCAGTACTTC

v_call: TRBV20-1
d_call: -
j_call: TRBJ2-1
cdr3_length: 15
clone_size: -
cdr3_aa: CSARDPQSTYNEQFF
cdr3_nt: TGCAGTGCTAGAGATCCGCAAAGCACCTACAATGAGCAGTTCTTC